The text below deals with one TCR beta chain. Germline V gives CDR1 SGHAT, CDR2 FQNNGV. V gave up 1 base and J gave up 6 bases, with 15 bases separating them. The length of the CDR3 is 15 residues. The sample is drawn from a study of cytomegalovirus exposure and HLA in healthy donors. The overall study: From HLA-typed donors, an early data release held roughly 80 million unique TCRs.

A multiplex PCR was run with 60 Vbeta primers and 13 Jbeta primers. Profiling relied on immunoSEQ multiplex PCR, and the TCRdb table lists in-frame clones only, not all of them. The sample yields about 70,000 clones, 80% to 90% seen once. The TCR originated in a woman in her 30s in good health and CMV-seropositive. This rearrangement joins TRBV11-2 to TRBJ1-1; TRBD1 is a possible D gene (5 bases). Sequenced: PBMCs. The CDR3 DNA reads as TGTGCCAGCAGCTTAGTGCCAGGGTACAGCCCTGAAGCTTTCTTT. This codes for CASSLVPGYSPEAFF.